Below, one T cell receptor (beta chain) is given with its context. The TCR beta library used iRepertoire HTBI primers with Arm-PCR amplification of CDR3. TCRdb ran MiXCR on the multiplex PCR reads and lists one entry per CDR3 protein. In the table there are 450,000 to 700,000 distinct CDR3 sequences, approximately 13% of which are singletons. Time point described: newly diagnosed GD, antithyroid drugs for less than 3 months. Researchers made the TCR library from RNA that was extracted from PBMCs. The record originates from a study of regulatory T cells in long-lasting Graves disease. Study-level information: Graves' patients who were just diagnosed had used antithyroid drugs for under 3 months.

There are 18 residues in the CDR3. The V and J ends lost 3 bases and 1 base, in that order; junction bases with no gene match: 6. Germline CDR1 reads KGHDR; CDR2 reads SFDVKD. The sample was also reused in another study, on T cells in Graves' hyperthyroidism and ophthalmopathy. That paper adds: A model of 13 V-J pairs discriminated ophthalmopathy from stable hyperthyroidism.

Sequencing used peripheral blood mononuclear cells (PBMCs), obtained at new diagnosis, from a patient treated with antithyroid drugs. The clonotype comes from a man aged 25-45 years with Graves disease. This chain joins TRBV24-1 and TRBJ2-5; 14 positions agree with TRBD2. CDR3 nucleotides: TGTGCCACCAGTGATCCGAGCGGACTAGCGGGGGGCCAAGAGACCCAGTACTTC. Residues: CATSDPSGLAGGQETQYF.